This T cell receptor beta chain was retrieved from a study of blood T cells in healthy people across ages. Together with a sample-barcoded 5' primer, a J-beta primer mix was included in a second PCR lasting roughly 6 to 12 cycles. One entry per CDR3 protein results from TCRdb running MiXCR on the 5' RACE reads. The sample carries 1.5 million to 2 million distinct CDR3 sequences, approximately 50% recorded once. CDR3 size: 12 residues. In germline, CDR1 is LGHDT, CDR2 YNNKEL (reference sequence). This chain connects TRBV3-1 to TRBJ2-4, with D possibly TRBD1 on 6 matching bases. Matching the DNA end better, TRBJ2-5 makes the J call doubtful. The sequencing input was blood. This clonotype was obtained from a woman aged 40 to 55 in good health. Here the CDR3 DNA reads TGTGCCAGCCGACAGGTTGAGGAGACCCAGTACTTC. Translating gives CASRQVEETQYF.